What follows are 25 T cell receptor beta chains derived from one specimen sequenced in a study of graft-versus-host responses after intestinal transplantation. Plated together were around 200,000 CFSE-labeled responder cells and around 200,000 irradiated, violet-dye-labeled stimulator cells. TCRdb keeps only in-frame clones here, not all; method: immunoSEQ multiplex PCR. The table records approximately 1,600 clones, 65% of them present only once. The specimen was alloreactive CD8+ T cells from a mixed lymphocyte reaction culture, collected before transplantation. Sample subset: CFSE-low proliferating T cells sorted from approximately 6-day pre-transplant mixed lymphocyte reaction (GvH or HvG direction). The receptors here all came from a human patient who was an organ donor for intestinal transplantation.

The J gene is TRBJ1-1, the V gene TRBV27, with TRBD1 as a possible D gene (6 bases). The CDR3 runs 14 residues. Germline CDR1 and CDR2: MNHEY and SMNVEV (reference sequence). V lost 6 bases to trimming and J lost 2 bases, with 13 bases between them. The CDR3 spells CASRPQGLNTEAFF. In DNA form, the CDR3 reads TGTGCCAGCAGGCCCCAGGGGCTAAACACTGAAGCTTTCTTT.

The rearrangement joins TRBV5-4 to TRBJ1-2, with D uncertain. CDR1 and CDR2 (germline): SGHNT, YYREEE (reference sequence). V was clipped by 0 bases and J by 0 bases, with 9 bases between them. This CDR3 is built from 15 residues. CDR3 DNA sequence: TGTGCCAGCAGCTTGGACGGTACAGCTAACTATGGCTACACCTTC. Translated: CASSLDGTANYGYTF.

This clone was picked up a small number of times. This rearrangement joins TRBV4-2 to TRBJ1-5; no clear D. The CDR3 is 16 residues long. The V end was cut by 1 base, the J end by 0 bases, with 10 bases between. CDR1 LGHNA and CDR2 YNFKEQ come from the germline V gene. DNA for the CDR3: TGTGCCAGCAGCCAAGGTATCCAGAATAGCAATCAGCCCCAGCATTTT. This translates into CASSQGIQNSNQPQHF.

The CDR3 DNA is TGTGCCAGCAGCGAGAACCGACAGGATCCCATCTATGGCTACACCTTC. Translating gives CASSENRQDPIYGYTF. This chain links TRBV28 with TRBJ1-2; maybe TRBD1 (6 bases). Germline CDR1 is MDHEN and CDR2 is SYDVKM. The CDR3 has 16 amino acids. With 6 bases removed from V and 4 bases from J, the gap between germline ends came to 21 bases.

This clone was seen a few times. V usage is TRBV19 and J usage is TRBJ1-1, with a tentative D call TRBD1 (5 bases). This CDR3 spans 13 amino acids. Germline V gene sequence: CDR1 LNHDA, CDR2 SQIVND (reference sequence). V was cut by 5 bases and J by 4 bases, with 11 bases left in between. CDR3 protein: CASSPGGFTEAFF. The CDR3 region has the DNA TGTGCCAGTAGTCCGGGGGGATTCACTGAAGCTTTCTTT.

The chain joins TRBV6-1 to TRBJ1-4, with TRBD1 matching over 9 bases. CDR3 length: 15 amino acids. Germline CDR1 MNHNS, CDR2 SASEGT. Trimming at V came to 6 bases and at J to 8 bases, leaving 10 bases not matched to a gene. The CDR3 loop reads CASSEIRDRAEKLFF. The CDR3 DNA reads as TGTGCCAGCAGCGAGATCCGGGACAGGGCCGAAAAACTGTTTTTT.

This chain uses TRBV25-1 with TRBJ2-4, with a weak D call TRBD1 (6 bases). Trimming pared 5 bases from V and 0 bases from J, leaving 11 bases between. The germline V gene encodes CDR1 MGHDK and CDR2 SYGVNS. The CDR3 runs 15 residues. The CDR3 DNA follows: TGTGCCAGCAGTAGTCAGGGGCTAGCCAAAAACATTCAGTACTTC. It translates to CASSSQGLAKNIQYF.

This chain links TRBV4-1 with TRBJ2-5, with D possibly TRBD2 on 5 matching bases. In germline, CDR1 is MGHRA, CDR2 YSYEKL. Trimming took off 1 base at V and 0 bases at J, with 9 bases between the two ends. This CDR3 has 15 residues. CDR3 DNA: TGCGCCAGCAGCCAAGTAACAGCGGACCAAGAGACCCAGTACTTC. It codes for CASSQVTADQETQYF.

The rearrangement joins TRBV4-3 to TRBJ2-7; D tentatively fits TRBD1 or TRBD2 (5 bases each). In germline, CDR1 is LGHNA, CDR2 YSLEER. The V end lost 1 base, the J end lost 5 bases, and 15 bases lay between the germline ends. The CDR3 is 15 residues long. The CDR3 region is CASSQGGTNFDEQYF. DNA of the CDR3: TGCGCCAGCAGCCAAGGAGGGACGAACTTCGACGAGCAGTACTTC.

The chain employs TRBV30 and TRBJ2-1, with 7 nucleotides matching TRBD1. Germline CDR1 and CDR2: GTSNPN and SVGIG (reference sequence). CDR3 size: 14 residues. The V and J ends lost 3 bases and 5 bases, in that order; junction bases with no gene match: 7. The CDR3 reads CAWSGTVTDNEQFF. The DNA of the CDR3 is TGTGCCTGGAGCGGGACAGTGACGGACAATGAGCAGTTCTTC.

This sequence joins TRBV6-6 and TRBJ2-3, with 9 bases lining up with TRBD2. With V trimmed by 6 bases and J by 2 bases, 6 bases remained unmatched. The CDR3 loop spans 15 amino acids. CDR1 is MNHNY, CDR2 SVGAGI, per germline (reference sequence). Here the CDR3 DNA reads TGTGCCAGCAGCCCGACTAGCGGTACCACAGATACGCAGTATTTT. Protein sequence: CASSPTSGTTDTQYF.

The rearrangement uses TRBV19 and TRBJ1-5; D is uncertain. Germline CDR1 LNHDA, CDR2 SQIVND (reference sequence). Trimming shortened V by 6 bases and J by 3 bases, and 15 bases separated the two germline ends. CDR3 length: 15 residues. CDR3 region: CASSKLGGFNQPQHF. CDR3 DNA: TGTGCCAGTAGCAAATTAGGAGGGTTCAATCAGCCCCAGCATTTT.

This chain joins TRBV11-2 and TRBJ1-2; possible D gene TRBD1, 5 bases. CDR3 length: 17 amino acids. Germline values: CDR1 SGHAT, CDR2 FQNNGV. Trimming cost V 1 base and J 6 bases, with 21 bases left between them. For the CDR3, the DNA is TGTGCCAGCAGCTTAGGATTTGGAGGGGCGCGCGTGGATGGCTACACCTTC. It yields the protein CASSLGFGGARVDGYTF.

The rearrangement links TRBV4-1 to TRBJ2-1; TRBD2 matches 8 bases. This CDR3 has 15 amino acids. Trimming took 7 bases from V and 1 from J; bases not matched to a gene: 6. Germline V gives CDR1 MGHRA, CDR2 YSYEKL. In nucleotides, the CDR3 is TGCGCCAGCAAAAGAACTAGCGGTTCCTACAATGAGCAGTTCTTC. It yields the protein CASKRTSGSYNEQFF.

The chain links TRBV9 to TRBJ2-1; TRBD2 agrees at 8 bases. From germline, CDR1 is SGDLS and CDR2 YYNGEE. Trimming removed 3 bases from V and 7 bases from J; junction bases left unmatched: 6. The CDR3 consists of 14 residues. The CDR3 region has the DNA TGTGCCAGCAGCGGGATAGCGGGACGTAATGAGCAGTTCTTC. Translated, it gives CASSGIAGRNEQFF.

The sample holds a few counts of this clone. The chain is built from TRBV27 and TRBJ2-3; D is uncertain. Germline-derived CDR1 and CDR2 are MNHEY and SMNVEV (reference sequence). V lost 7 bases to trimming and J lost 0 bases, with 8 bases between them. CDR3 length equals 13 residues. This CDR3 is CASTQLSTDTQYF. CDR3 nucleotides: TGTGCCAGCACTCAATTAAGCACAGATACGCAGTATTTT.

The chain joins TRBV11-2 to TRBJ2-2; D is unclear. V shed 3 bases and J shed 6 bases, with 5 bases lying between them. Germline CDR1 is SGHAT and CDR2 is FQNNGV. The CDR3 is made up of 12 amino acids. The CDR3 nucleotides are TGTGCCAGCAGCTTCGTGTCCGGGGAGCTGTTTTTT. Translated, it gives CASSFVSGELFF.

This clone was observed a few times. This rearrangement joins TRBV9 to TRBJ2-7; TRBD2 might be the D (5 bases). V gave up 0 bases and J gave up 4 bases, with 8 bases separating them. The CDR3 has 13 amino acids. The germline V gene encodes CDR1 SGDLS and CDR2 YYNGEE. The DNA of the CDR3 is TGTGCCAGCAGCGTAGGAGGGATGTACGAGCAGTACTTC. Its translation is CASSVGGMYEQYF. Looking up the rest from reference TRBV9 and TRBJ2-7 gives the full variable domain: DSGVTQTPKHLITATGQRVTLRCSPRSGDLSVYWYQQSLDQGLQFLIQYYNGEERAKGNILERFSAQQFPDLHSELNLSSLELGDSALYFCASSVGGMYEQYFGPGTRLTVT.

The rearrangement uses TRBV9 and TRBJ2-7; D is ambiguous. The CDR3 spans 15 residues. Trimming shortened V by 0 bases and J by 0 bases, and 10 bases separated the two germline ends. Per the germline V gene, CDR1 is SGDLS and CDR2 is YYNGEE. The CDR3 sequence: CASSVDPESSYEQYF. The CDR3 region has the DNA TGTGCCAGCAGCGTAGATCCAGAAAGCTCCTACGAGCAGTACTTC.

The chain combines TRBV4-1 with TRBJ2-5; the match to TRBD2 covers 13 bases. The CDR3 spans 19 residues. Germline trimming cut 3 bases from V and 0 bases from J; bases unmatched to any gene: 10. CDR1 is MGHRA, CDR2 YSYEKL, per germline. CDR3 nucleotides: TGCGCCAGCAGCCACTCACGGCGACTAGCGGGGGGTTACCAAGAGACCCAGTACTTC. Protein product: CASSHSRRLAGGYQETQYF.

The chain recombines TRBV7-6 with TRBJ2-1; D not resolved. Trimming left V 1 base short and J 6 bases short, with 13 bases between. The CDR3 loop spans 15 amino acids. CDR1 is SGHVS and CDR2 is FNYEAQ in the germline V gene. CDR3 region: CASSLESETLNEQFF. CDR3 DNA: TGTGCCAGCAGCTTAGAGAGTGAAACACTCAATGAGCAGTTCTTC.

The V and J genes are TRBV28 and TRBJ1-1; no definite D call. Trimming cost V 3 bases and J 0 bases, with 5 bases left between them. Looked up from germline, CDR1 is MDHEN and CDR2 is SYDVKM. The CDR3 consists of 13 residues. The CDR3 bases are TGTGCCAGCAGTTTCGTATTGAACACTGAAGCTTTCTTT. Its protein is CASSFVLNTEAFF.

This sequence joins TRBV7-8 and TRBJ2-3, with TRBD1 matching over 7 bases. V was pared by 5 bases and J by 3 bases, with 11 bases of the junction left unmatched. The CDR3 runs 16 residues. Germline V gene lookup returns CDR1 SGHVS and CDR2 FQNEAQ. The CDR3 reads CASSAWDRGSTDTQYF. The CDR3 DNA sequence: TGTGCCAGCAGCGCCTGGGACAGAGGGTCAACAGATACGCAGTATTTT.

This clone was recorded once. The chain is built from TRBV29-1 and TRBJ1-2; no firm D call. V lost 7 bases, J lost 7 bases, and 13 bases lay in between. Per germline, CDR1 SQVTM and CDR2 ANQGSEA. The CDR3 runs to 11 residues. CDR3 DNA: TGCAGCGATTGGTCTGCGGGTGGCTACACCTTC. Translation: CSDWSAGGYTF. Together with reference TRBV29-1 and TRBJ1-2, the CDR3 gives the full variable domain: SAVISQKPSRDICQRGTSLTIQCQVDSQVTMMFWYRQQPGQSLTLIATANQGSEATYESGFVIDKFPISRPNLTFSTLTVSNMSPEDSSIYLCSDWSAGGYTFGSGTRLTVV.

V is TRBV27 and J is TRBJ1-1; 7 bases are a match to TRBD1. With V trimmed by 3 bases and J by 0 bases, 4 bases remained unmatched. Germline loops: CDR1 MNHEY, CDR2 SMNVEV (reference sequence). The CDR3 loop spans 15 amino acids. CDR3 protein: CASSLRGGLNTEAFF. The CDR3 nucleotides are TGTGCCAGCAGTTTGCGAGGGGGCCTGAACACTGAAGCTTTCTTT.